This T cell receptor beta chain originates from a study of human thymus T cells (dated by TCRdb to about 2020). Notes on the research overall: TCR alpha and beta repertoires from seven to nine infant thymus samples and four related peripheral blood samples were characterized in the study. Donor ages ranged from about 7 to 244 days, and the cohort comprised about six male and a couple of female infants.

Thymus tissue was collected as surgical resects that were removed during corrective cardiac surgery. Immunologically healthy infants undergoing open corrective cardiac surgery for congenital heart defects in Finland were used as donors. Thymocytes were freed from the tissue by mechanical means and kept at -70 degrees C as pellets of roughly 9-34 million cells. A QIAsymphony instrument was used to extract genomic DNA from frozen cell pellets. As for this clone: Its recognized antigen is unknown. Base-call qualities are not available, and no considerably larger clone is one nucleotide away.

The immunoSEQ multiplex PCR assay was used to amplify the TCRB and TCRAD loci from a standardized quantity of quality-controlled genomic DNA. Amplicons spanned the V(D)J region at a length sufficient to cover the CDR3 and identify V and J genes. Through the commercial immunoSEQ service, the amplicons were sequenced on an Illumina platform. The paper's data handling went like this. Corrections for primer bias and sequencing errors followed previously described methods, while TCRAD and TCRB definitions were based on the IMGT database. The repertoires were analysed using immunoSEQ Analyzer 3.0 and VDJTools for basic statistics, V/J segment usage, diversity estimates, rarefaction and pairwise overlap. Diversity was estimated using the Chao1, ChaoE, Efron-Thisted, Shannon and inverse Simpson indices, and was also estimated on datasets down-sampled to the size of the smallest sample. Repertoire overlap was determined by strict matching of CDR3 nucleotide sequence, V gene and J gene, and Jaccard-based multidimensional scaling clustering was applied. TCRdb's version of the immuneACCESS table is confined to in-frame rearrangements and falls short of the full clone set. An unresolved V gene accounts for under half of the shortfall where checked; the remainder is of unknown origin. The V and J calls and clone size come from that table; D and trimming were worked out from the DNA. The table for this sample lists under 150,000 clones; around 94% of them were counted only once. The ten largest make up less than 0.03% of the sample.

Here is what the overall study found, with its caveats: Biased V and J gene segment usage appeared to be present in both thymic and peripheral blood repertoires. Highly overlapping thymic TCR repertoires among unrelated individuals were reported in the related research. Thymus samples yielded on average about 810,000 unique TCRB clonotypes, compared with some 89,000 from blood samples.

Based on the germline V gene (reference sequence), the CDR1 and CDR2 sequences are SGHKS and YYEKEE. Inclusive of the bounding cysteine and phenylalanine, the CDR3 is 16 residues long. Just CDR3 DNA is preserved here, 48 bases in frame from base 1. The germline V and J ends show losses of 6 bases and 4 bases respectively, and no gene match explains 15 bases of the junction. This sequence uses TRBV5-5 and TRBJ1-1, with TRBD1 matching 7 junction bases. The material sequenced was thymus tissue. The receptor was isolated from a boy under two years old with a congenital heart defect but otherwise immunologically healthy. For the CDR3, the sequence is CASIPLLQGRITEAFF. Here is the DNA: TGTGCCAGCATCCCTTTACTACAGGGGAGGATCACTGAAGCTTTCTTT.